These T cell receptor beta chains were read from a single sample in a study of identical twins. TCRdb re-called the 5' RACE reads with MiXCR, one entry per CDR3 protein. Of some 1,600,000 distinct CDR3 sequences in the sample, less than 40% are singletons; the top ten hold approximately 0.29%. The sequenced sample consisted of cord blood. The receptor set was obtained from a newborn girl in good health. Both conserved end residues are trimmed from each CDR3. Fields, in order: clone size, V gene, CDR3 protein. The size entry is marked missing in some rows and otherwise reads once, few, many or a size class.

NA,TRBV7-2,TSSFRQGFEKLF
once,TRBV7-2,ASSLDRAGAYTDTQY
NA,TRBV5-6,ASSLHPGTKNIQY
NA,TRBV3-1,ASSQDLGAFTQAF
once,TRBV20-1,SARKVTGRPFYEQY
many,TRBV12-3/TRBV12-4,ASSGGRSNQPQH
NA,TRBV7-2,ASSLTSGGKVYEQY
NA,TRBV28,ASSPGDGSYNEQF
many,TRBV7-2,ASSLAGTSGRTDTQY
NA,TRBV20-1,SAVLAPLNEQF
NA,TRBV2,ASRLRQGPNSPLH
NA,TRBV28,ASNPDREVTDTQY
many,TRBV14,ASSPMAGESQDTQY
NA,TRBV12-3/TRBV12-4,ASSSQPTTDTQY
NA,TRBV5-1,ASSPSPSGFTDTQY
NA,TRBV6-1,ASSEALNRGYEQY
once,TRBV3-1,ASSQGQGEGNIQY
NA,TRBV28,ASSLKLGQGANEQF
NA,TRBV25-1,ASSGRDSPAQETQY
NA,TRBV3-1,ASSREGTATNEKLF
NA,TRBV12-3/TRBV12-4,ASRPPGLAIH
NA,TRBV12-3/TRBV12-4,ASSFPWTAGNTIY
few,TRBV12-3/TRBV12-4,ASRTTGGNYGYT
NA,TRBV3-1,ASSRDKKNSPLH
NA,TRBV5-6,ASSLYPGPKNTEAF
few,TRBV4-1,ASSQGRGREQY
NA,TRBV5-6,ASSLTNVGYT
few,TRBV10-3,AISPSGKGETQY
few,TRBV20-1,SARVENSPLH
few,TRBV18,ASSQGQGNNSPLH
NA,TRBV29-1,SVDPGTGGTEAF
few,TRBV7-2,ASSFRNRPYGGTDTQY
many,TRBV18,ASSPDGDTQY
NA,TRBV12-3/TRBV12-4,ASSFRGVNEQY
NA,TRBV2,ASIRASSNTGELF
NA,TRBV6-1,ASSETLNTEAF
few,TRBV10-1,ASSVTITDTQY
NA,TRBV11-2,ASSLVWRGGFYEQY
NA,TRBV6-5,ASTLGGTGPMVLH
few,TRBV7-2,ASSLESGSRSYEQY
NA,TRBV7-6,ASSLGFRGNGNQPQH
few,TRBV5-1,ASRPKLAGGYNEQF
many,TRBV4-2,ASSHPLTDTQY
few,TRBV5-1,ATRRTSGGSTDTQY